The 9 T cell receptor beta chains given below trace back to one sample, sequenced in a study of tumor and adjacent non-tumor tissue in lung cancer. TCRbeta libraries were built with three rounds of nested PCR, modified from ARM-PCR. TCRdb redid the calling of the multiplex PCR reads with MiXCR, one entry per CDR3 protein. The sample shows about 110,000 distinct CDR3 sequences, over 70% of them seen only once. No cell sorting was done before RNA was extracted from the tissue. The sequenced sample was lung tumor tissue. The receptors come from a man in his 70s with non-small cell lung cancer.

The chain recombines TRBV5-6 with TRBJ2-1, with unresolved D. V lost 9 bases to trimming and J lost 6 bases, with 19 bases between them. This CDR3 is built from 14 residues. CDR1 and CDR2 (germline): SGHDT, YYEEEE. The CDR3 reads CANTFLTMGNEQFF. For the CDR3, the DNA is TGTGCCAACACCTTTTTGACAATGGGCAATGAGCAGTTCTTC.

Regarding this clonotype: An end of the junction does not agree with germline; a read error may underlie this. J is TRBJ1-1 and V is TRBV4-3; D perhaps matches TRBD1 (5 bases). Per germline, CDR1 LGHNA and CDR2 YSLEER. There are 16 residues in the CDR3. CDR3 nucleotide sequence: TGCGCCAGCAACCAAACATCAGCAGGTAGGGGCACTAAAGCTTTCTTT. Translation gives CASNQTSAGRGTKAFF.

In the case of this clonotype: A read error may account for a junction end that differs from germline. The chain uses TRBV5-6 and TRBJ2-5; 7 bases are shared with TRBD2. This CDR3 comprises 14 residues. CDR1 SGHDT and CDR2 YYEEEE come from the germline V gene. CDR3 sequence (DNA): TGTGCCGGCAGCTTATTGGGGCGGGAGGAGACCCAGTACTTC. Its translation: CAGSLLGREETQYF.

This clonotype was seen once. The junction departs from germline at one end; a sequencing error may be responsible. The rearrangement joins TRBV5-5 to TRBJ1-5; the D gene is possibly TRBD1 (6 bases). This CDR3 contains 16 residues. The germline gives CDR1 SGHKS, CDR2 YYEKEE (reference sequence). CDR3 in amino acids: CANSPGVGAGNQPQHF. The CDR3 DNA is TGTGCCAACAGCCCAGGTGTGGGGGCGGGTAATCAGCCCCAGCATTTT. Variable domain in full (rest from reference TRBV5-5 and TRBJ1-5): DAGVTQSPTHLIKTRGQQVTLRCSPISGHKSVSWYQQVLGQGPQFIFQYYEKEERGRGNFPDRFSARQFPNYSSELNVNALLLGDSALYLCANSPGVGAGNQPQHFGDGTRLSIL.

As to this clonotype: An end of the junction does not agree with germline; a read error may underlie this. The CDR3 DNA is TGTCCCAGCAGTGGTCCCCGCTGGTTAACCTACAATGAGCAGTTCTTC. It codes for CPSSGPRWLTYNEQFF. The chain recombines TRBV6-1 with TRBJ2-1; no definite D call. The CDR3 contains 16 residues. Germline V gene data show CDR1 as MNHNS and CDR2 as SASEGT.

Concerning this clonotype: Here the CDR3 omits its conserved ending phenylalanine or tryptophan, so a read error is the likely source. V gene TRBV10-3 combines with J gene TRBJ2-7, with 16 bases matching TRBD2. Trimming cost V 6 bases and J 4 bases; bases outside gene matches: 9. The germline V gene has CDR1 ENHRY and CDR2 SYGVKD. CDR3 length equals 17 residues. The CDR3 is CAIRGTSGRASLYEQYL. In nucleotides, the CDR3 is TGTGCCATCAGGGGGACTAGCGGGAGGGCTTCATTATACGAGCAGTACTTA.

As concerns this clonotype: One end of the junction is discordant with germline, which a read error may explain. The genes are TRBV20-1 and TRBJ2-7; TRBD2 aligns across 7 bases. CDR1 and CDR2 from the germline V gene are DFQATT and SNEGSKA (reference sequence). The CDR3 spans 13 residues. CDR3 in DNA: TGCAATGCTAAGCGGTCTAGCGGCTACGAGCAGTACTTC. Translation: CNAKRSSGYEQYF.

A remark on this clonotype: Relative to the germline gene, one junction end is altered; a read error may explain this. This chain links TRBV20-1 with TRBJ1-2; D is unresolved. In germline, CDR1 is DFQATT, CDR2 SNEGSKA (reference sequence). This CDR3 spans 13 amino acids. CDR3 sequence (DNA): TGCAATGCTAGAGAGGTAGTGAGGTCGGGCTACACCTTC. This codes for CNAREVVRSGYTF.

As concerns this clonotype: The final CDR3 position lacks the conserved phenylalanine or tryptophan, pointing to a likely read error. The CDR3 region is CAISKRDSSYEQYL. The CDR3 bases are TGTGCCATCAGTAAGAGAGACAGCTCCTACGAGCAGTACCTC. The chain combines TRBV10-3 with TRBJ2-7, with D maybe TRBD1 (5 bases). The CDR3 has 14 amino acids. V shed 5 bases and J shed 0 bases, with 11 bases lying between them. The V gene's germline CDR1 is ENHRY and CDR2 SYGVKD.